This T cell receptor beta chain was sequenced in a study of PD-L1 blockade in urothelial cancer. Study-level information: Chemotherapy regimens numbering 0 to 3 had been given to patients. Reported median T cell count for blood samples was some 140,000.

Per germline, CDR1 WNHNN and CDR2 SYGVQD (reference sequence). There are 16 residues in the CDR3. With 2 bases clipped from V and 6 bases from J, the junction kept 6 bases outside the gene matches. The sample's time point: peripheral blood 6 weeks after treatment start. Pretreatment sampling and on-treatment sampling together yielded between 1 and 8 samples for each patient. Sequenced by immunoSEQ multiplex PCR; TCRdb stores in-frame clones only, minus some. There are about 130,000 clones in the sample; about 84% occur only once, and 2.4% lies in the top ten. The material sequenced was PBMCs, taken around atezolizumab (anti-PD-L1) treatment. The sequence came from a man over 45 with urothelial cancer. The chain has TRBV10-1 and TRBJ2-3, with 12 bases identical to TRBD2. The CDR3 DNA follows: TGCGCCAGCAGTGAGACTAGCGGGAGGATTCTGGATACGCAGTATTTT. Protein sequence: CASSETSGRILDTQYF.